Described below is a single T cell receptor (beta chain) sequence and its context. Its antigen is as yet unknown. This record comes from a study of cytomegalovirus exposure and HLA in healthy donors. General study findings and limits: TCR beta chain V- and J-gene trimming was linked, in a later analysis, to a missense variant in DCLRE1C. TCR beta V segments were, for the most part, productive about 87% or about 30% of the time in an earlier analysis. Three chains tied to CMV proved CMV antigen-specific in vitro. According to reports, the classifier identified cytomegalovirus status with high specificity and sensitivity.

The CDR3 consists of 12 residues. Germline lookup yields CDR1 SNHLY and CDR2 FYNNEI. V lost 6 bases and J 4 bases, leaving 9 bases between the germline ends. The study ran its PCR with 60 Vbeta and 13 Jbeta primers. This table comes from immunoSEQ multiplex PCR, and its TCRdb copy is limited to in-frame clones, with some not included. The table shows 150,000 to 200,000 clones, with around two thirds occurring only once. The TCR comes from a man in his forties or fifties in good health and CMV-seronegative. V usage is TRBV2 and J usage is TRBJ1-1; D possibly corresponds to TRBD1 (5 bases). The sequenced sample was PBMCs. The CDR3 reads CASRPQGTEAFF. Written as DNA, the CDR3 is TGTGCCAGCAGGCCTCAGGGCACTGAAGCTTTCTTT.